These T cell receptor beta chains were read from a single sample in a study of IL-32 and malignant T cell survival in cutaneous lymphoma. Sequenced by immunoSEQ multiplex PCR; TCRdb stores in-frame clones only, minus some. The data hold more than 2,000 clones, with about 80% observed a single time. The source material was blood, sampled on day 0. These receptors came from a human donor with cutaneous T cell lymphoma. CDR3s include the opening cysteine and the closing phenylalanine or tryptophan. D genes are given only for firm matches. Clone size is stated in some rows and not others, as once, few, many or a class when expanded.

J | size | V | D | DNA | CDR3
TRBJ2-7 | - | TRBV6-5 | TRBD1 | TGTGCCAGTAACAGGGGGTACGGCTACGAGCAGTACTTC | CASNRGYGYEQYF
TRBJ1-5 | once | TRBV10-3 | - | TGTGCCATCAGAGCAGGGGGCAATCAGCCCCAGCATTTT | CAIRAGGNQPQHF
TRBJ2-3 | - | TRBV9 | - | TGTGCCAGCAGCGTAGCTCCACAGGGAACAGATACGCAGTATTTT | CASSVAPQGTDTQYF
TRBJ2-2 | - | TRBV5-5 | - | TGTGCCAGCAGCCTAGCTCCCGGGACTGGCACCGGGGAGCTGTTTTTT | CASSLAPGTGTGELFF
TRBJ2-2 | - | TRBV11-3 | - | TGTGCCAGCAGCCTCCTCTACACCGGGGAGCTGTTTTTT | CASSLLYTGELFF
TRBJ1-2 | - | TRBV19 | - | TGTGCCAGTAGAGGCCGAGGAGACTACTATGGCTACACCTTC | CASRGRGDYYGYTF
TRBJ2-5 | - | TRBV10-3 | TRBD1 | TGTGCCATCAGTTGGGACAGGGAAGAGACCCAGTACTTC | CAISWDREETQYF
TRBJ2-1 | - | TRBV11-3 | - | TGTGCCAGCAAAAAGCGCGGGGCAGGCAATGAGCAGTTCTTC | CASKKRGAGNEQFF
TRBJ2-7 | - | TRBV28 | - | TGTGCCAGCAGTTGGACCTACGAGCAGTACTTC | CASSWTYEQYF
TRBJ2-3 | - | TRBV6-4 | TRBD2 | TGTGCCAGCAGTGATCAGACTAGCGGGGGCACAGATACGCAGTATTTT | CASSDQTSGGTDTQYF
TRBJ2-1 | - | TRBV5-1 | TRBD2 | TGCGCCAGCAGCTTGGCTAGCGGGGGGGCCTACAATGAGCAGTTCTTC | CASSLASGGAYNEQFF
TRBJ2-5 | - | TRBV14 | - | TGTGCCAGCAGCCAAGTAGGGGAAGAGACCCAGTACTTC | CASSQVGEETQYF
TRBJ1-5 | - | TRBV28 | - | TGTGCCAGCAGTTTAGGGAGGGCAGGGCAGCCCCAGCATTTT | CASSLGRAGQPQHF
TRBJ2-2 | - | TRBV7-9 | - | TGTGCCAGCAGCCCGCCTTTTTTGAGTCCCGGGGAGCTGTTTTTT | CASSPPFLSPGELFF
TRBJ1-5 | - | TRBV18 | - | TGTGCCAGCTCACCAGGAAGGGCGCCATTGGGCAATCAGCCCCAGCATTTT | CASSPGRAPLGNQPQHF
TRBJ2-3 | - | TRBV10-2 | - | TGCGCCAGCAAGCCAGGGGGCACAGATACGCAGTATTTT | CASKPGGTDTQYF
TRBJ2-6 | - | TRBV9 | - | TGTGCCAGCAGCGTAGGTGGGCCCAAACGCTCTGGGGCCAACGTCCTGACTTTC | CASSVGGPKRSGANVLTF
TRBJ2-7 | few | TRBV12-5 | - | - | CASGLVASGAYF
TRBJ1-2 | - | TRBV20-1 | - | TGCAGTGCTAGCCTCAACTATGGCTACACCTTC | CSASLNYGYTF
TRBJ2-7 | few | TRBV7-8 | - | TGTGCCAGCAGCTCCGGGGGTGGGGGATTCTACGAGCAGTACTTC | CASSSGGGGFYEQYF
TRBJ2-3 | - | TRBV11-2 | - | TGTGCCAGCAGCTTAGAGACGACCAGCACAGATACGCAGTATTTT | CASSLETTSTDTQYF
TRBJ2-5 | - | TRBV19 | TRBD1 | TGTGCCAGTAAAGCGCAGGGGGCGGGTGGGCAAGGGACCCAGTACTTC | CASKAQGAGGQGTQYF
TRBJ1-2 | - | TRBV6-5 | TRBD1 | TGTGCCAGCAGTTACTCCACAGGGGGCGGCTATGGCTACACCTTC | CASSYSTGGGYGYTF
TRBJ2-5 | - | TRBV29-1 | - | TGCAGCGGCCTTGGAGGGGGCCAAGAGACCCAGTACTTC | CSGLGGGQETQYF
TRBJ2-1 | hyperexpanded | TRBV7-9 | - | TGTGCCAGCAGCTTAATAGGAGTAGGAATGTCCGATGAGCAGTTCTTC | CASSLIGVGMSDEQFF
TRBJ1-3 | - | TRBV19 | - | TGTGCCAGTGAAGACTCTGGAAACACCATATATTTT | CASEDSGNTIYF
TRBJ2-1 | - | TRBV7-2 | TRBD2 | TGTGCCAGCAGCATCGGACTAGCCTACAATGAGCAGTTCTTC | CASSIGLAYNEQFF
TRBJ2-1 | - | TRBV7-8 | TRBD2 | TGTGCCAGCAGCTTAGTCGCGGGAGGGGAGCAGTTCTTC | CASSLVAGGEQFF
TRBJ2-7 | - | TRBV28 | - | TGTGCCAGCAGTCTCCCCCACTTAAACTACGAGCAGTACTTC | CASSLPHLNYEQYF
TRBJ2-7 | - | TRBV27 | TRBD1 | TGTGCCAGCAGTCCGATCGGGACAGGACCCTACGAGCAGTACTTC | CASSPIGTGPYEQYF
TRBJ2-1 | - | TRBV5-5 | TRBD2 | TGTGCCAGCAGCTTTTCACTAGCGGGAGGTCTGGATGAGCAGTTCTTC | CASSFSLAGGLDEQFF
TRBJ2-5 | - | TRBV27 | - | TGTGCCAGCAGTTACGCCCATGGGGAGACCCAGTACTTC | CASSYAHGETQYF
TRBJ2-5 | - | TRBV10-1 | TRBD1 | TGCGCCAGCAGTGAGTCTAGAGGGGGCCCCTCGGGGCAAGTGACCCAGTACTTC | CASSESRGGPSGQVTQYF
TRBJ2-5 | once | TRBV11-1 | - | TGTGCCAGCAGCTCAAATAGCGGCCTCCAAGAGACCCAGTACTTC | CASSSNSGLQETQYF
TRBJ2-3 | - | TRBV6-5 | TRBD2 | TGTGCCAGCAGTTACAGTCCAGCGGGGGGCACTACGCAGTATTTT | CASSYSPAGGTTQYF
TRBJ2-2 | - | TRBV11-2 | - | TGTGCCAGCAGCTTAGGGGCAGGGGTAGGCACCGGGGAGCTGTTTTTT | CASSLGAGVGTGELFF
TRBJ2-7 | once | TRBV7-9 | - | TGTGCCAGCAGCTTAGCGGCGGGGTACTACGAGCAGTACTTC | CASSLAAGYYEQYF
TRBJ2-7 | - | TRBV4-3 | - | TGCGCCAGCAGCCAAGGTGGGACTTCTCCCTACGAGCAGTACTTC | CASSQGGTSPYEQYF